A single TCR beta chain is shown here with its context. Its target antigen remains unknown. Base qualities are not at hand, and no much larger clone is one base apart. This specimen comes from a study of CD8 T cells in Susac syndrome (dated by TCRdb to the late 2010s). General notes on the study: Whether CD8+ T cell activation and differentiation in Susac syndrome was antigen driven was tested using repertoire sequencing. General findings and caveats noted by the study authors: The TCR sequencing and HLA analysis was acknowledged to have included a relatively small number of individuals.

RNA was extracted using the RNeasy kit, and roughly 0.5 to 1 microgram was reverse transcribed with random hexamers. TCR beta CDR3 regions were amplified with the immunoSEQ multiplex PCR assay covering 54 Vbeta and 13 Jbeta segments. PCR amplification bias was corrected using a synthetic template baseline for primer optimization and computational correction. As for the original processing: Reads were assigned to V, D and J genes according to IMGT and analyzed in immunoSEQ Analyzer, with only productive sequences retained. Clonality was calculated as one minus the Shannon entropy normalized by log2 of the number of productive unique sequences. Public and private clones were assessed among the 100 most prevalent clones of each patient and control. A clone was defined as Susac-specific if it was absent from the healthy and MS cohorts, from 1052 published viral clones and from other ImmuneACCESS disease sequences. TCRdb trimmed public reads at Q25 via fastp, called clones via MiXCR and kept in-frame beta chains. Entries are consolidated by CDR3 protein sequence, retaining the most common genes and DNA. What appears here as the V and J calls and clone size reflects TCRdb's work, not the paper's. The sample records 200,000 to 250,000 distinct CDR3 sequences, 95% of which are singletons. The ten largest clones capture 0.075% to 0.095% of the sample.

High-throughput TCR beta sequencing profiled peripheral blood CD8+ and CD4+ T cells from healthy donors, Susac syndrome patients and multiple sclerosis patients. Multiple sclerosis controls were treatment-naive patients with stable or active relapsing-remitting disease fulfilling revised McDonald criteria. Bulk CD8+ and CD4+ T cells were purified by magnetic negative isolation, whereas CD8+ TEMRA cells were enriched by FACS. Blood was drawn into EDTA tubes, processed within 24 hours, and PBMCs were isolated by density gradient centrifugation. PBMCs intended for TCR sequencing were cryopreserved in liquid nitrogen and thawed later in a water bath at 37 degrees C. Purity of sorted or isolated CD4+, CD8+ and CD8+ TEMRA cells was at least 90%. CDR1 and CDR2 (SQVTM, ANQGSEA) derive from the germline V gene. The CDR3 spans 14 residues, from the cysteine through the phenylalanine. Only the CDR3 DNA is retained, 42 bases long and in frame from the first base. Trimming leaves V shorter by 7 bases and J shorter by 1 base, with the junction holding 9 bases beyond the gene matches.

Source material: CD4+ T cells from PBMCs. The V and J segments used are TRBV29-1 and TRBJ1-1; TRBD1 matches 7 bases in the middle. This sequence originates from a human donor with multiple sclerosis. The CDR3 loop reads CSGKTGNRNTEAFF. The DNA sequence is TGCAGCGGGAAGACAGGGAATAGGAACACTGAAGCTTTCTTT. With the portions outside the CDR3 filled from the reference TRBV29-1 and TRBJ1-1 genes, the complete variable region becomes SAVISQKPSRDICQRGTSLTIQCQVDSQVTMMFWYRQQPGQSLTLIATANQGSEATYESGFVIDKFPISRPNLTFSTLTVSNMSPEDSSIYLCSGKTGNRNTEAFFGQGTRLTVV.